The source of this T cell receptor (beta chain) is a study of Ad26.COV2.S vaccination and SARS-CoV-2 variants. Trimming took off 3 bases at V and 0 bases at J, with 15 bases between the two ends. The CDR3 totals 17 residues. Germline CDR1 is GTSNPN and CDR2 is SVGIG (reference sequence). Stated treatment: around 19 received Ad26.COV2.S at low or high dose, single or two shots; a few received placebo; per-sample allocation not given. Vaccine and placebo recipients were sampled on day 63 after the first injection. Using immunoSEQ multiplex PCR, the repertoire was profiled, and TCRdb retains in-frame clones only, with some absent. The sample has roughly 350,000 clones, around nine tenths seen once.

The TCR was taken from a person between 18 and 65 years old who received the Ad26.COV2.S COVID-19 vaccine or a placebo. The V and J genes are TRBV30 and TRBJ1-6; D remains unclear. The material was peripheral blood, obtained in a trial of Ad26.COV2.S vaccine versus placebo. The CDR3 reads CAWSSVRVRSYNSPLHF. The CDR3 DNA sequence: TGTGCCTGGAGCTCGGTACGGGTGCGCTCCTATAATTCACCCCTCCACTTT.